Each of the 9 T cell receptor beta chains below was sequenced from the same sample in a study of T cell responses to AZD1222 COVID-19 vaccine. Assay used: immunoSEQ multiplex PCR; TCRdb lists only in-frame clones, some missing. The sample lists 50,000 to 55,000 clones, about nine tenths seen once, with less than 3.5% in the top ten. The source was peripheral blood, collected 28 days after the second AZD1222 dose. Receptor source: an adult who received the AZD1222 COVID-19 vaccine.

This clone was found a few times. The chain uses TRBV12-3 or TRBV12-4 and TRBJ1-2; D remains unclear. The V end was cut by 6 bases, the J end by 7 bases, with 12 bases between. The CDR3 runs 12 residues. CDR3 nucleotide sequence: TGTGCCAGCAGCCCCGGAGTGGGTGGCTACACCTTC. It codes for CASSPGVGGYTF.

V gene TRBV15 combines with J gene TRBJ2-7; D gene ambiguous. Germline V CDR1 and CDR2: LNHNV, YYDKDF (reference sequence). The CDR3 covers 15 residues. The V and J ends lost 5 bases and 6 bases respectively, with 20 bases between them. The CDR3, as DNA: TGTGCCACCAGCGACCGTACTCTCGGGCCCCGCGAGCAGTACTTC. Amino acids: CATSDRTLGPREQYF.

The chain is built from TRBV19 and TRBJ2-3; 7 nucleotides line up with TRBD2. The CDR3 is made up of 18 amino acids. From germline, CDR1 is LNHDA and CDR2 SQIVND (reference sequence). J lost 4 bases, V lost 3 bases, and 16 bases had no gene match. CDR3 residues: CASSMASTSAGRADTQYF. The DNA for the CDR3 is TGTGCCAGTAGTATGGCGTCTACTAGCGCGGGGCGTGCAGATACGCAGTATTTT. Full variable domain (missing parts from reference TRBV19 and TRBJ2-3): DGGITQSPKYLFRKEGQNVTLSCEQNLNHDAMYWYRQDPGQGLRLIYYSQIVNDFQKGDIAEGYSVSREKKESFPLTVTSAQKNPTAFYLCASSMASTSAGRADTQYFGPGTRLTVL.

The chain recombines TRBV29-1 with TRBJ1-5; no reliable D call. Germline assignment: CDR1 SQVTM and CDR2 ANQGSEA. The CDR3 contains 13 residues. Trimming left V 3 bases short and J 3 bases short, with 9 bases between. The chain's CDR3 is CSVDSGPNQPQHF. CDR3 in DNA: TGCAGCGTTGATTCTGGGCCCAATCAGCCCCAGCATTTT.

The chain has TRBV19 and TRBJ2-5; 8 bases match TRBD2. CDR1 and CDR2 from the germline V gene are LNHDA and SQIVND (reference sequence). The CDR3 is made up of 15 amino acids. V lost 5 bases, J lost 2 bases, and 7 bases stayed unmatched. CDR3 bases: TGTGCCAGTAGTCTCTCCGGGACTAGGCAAGAGACCCAGTACTTC. Translation: CASSLSGTRQETQYF.

This chain links TRBV28 with TRBJ2-7; 10 bases are a match to TRBD1. Germline trimming cut 3 bases from V and 5 bases from J; bases unmatched to any gene: 4. Germline CDR1 is MDHEN and CDR2 is SYDVKM. This CDR3 has 14 residues. This CDR3 is CASSFRDRGNEQYF. The DNA of the CDR3 is TGTGCCAGCAGTTTCCGGGACAGGGGCAACGAGCAGTACTTC. Looking up the rest from reference TRBV28 and TRBJ2-7 gives the full variable domain: DVKVTQSSRYLVKRTGEKVFLECVQDMDHENMFWYRQDPGLGLRLIYFSYDVKMKEKGDIPEGYSVSREKKERFSLILESASTNQTSMYLCASSFRDRGNEQYFGPGTRLTVT.

The chain uses TRBV30 and TRBJ2-1; TRBD2 aligns across 8 bases. The CDR3 spans 16 residues. Germline V CDR1 and CDR2: GTSNPN, SVGIG (reference sequence). The trim removed 1 base at V and 3 bases at J, leaving 8 bases unmatched. In nucleotides, the CDR3 is TGTGCCTGGAGTGAGAAAGCGGGGGTTTTCTACAATGAGCAGTTCTTC. Protein sequence: CAWSEKAGVFYNEQFF.

This clone showed up just a few times. V and J are TRBV5-4 and TRBJ1-6; D gene ambiguous. V was clipped by 1 base and J by 7 bases, with 6 bases between them. This CDR3 is 13 amino acids long. Germline-derived CDR1 and CDR2 are SGHNT and YYREEE (reference sequence). The CDR3 spells CASSLNSNSPLHF. In DNA form, the CDR3 reads TGTGCCAGCAGCTTGAACAGCAATTCACCCCTCCACTTT.

The chain links TRBV28 to TRBJ1-4, with D unresolved. Trimming removed 2 bases at V and 4 bases at J, with 11 bases between. Germline V gives CDR1 MDHEN, CDR2 SYDVKM. The CDR3 has 15 amino acids. CDR3 sequence (DNA): TGTGCCAGCAGTTTACCCGGAGGGAATAATGAAAAACTGTTTTTT. Translating it yields CASSLPGGNNEKLFF.